Listed below are T cell receptor beta chains from one sample, sequenced in a study of beta chain features in type 1 diabetes. The protocol was immunoSEQ multiplex PCR, while the TCRdb copy is restricted to in-frame clones and leaves out a portion. Seen here are about 410,000 clones, roughly 13% observed once, and the top ten hold 0.035% to 0.04%. Sequenced: naive CD4+ T cells from blood. These receptor sequences come from a man aged 25-45 years in good health. Each CDR3 is given with its conserved first and last residue. Expanded clones get a size class; other rows say once, few or many, or leave the size out.

j_gene	abundance	v_gene	CDR3aa
TRBJ1-1	NA	TRBV7-3	CASSLSGMNTEAFF
TRBJ2-7	NA	TRBV25-1	CASRGPPGPLQQYF
TRBJ1-2	NA	TRBV28	CASTRQGGYGYTF
TRBJ1-5	few	TRBV4-1	CASSQRARGGNQPQHF
TRBJ2-5	few	TRBV5-1	CASSSFPGIQETQYF
TRBJ2-3	few	TRBV29-1	CSVESSGDTQYF
TRBJ1-2	NA	TRBV29-1	CSVPPGSDRGVDGYTF
TRBJ2-5	NA	TRBV14	CASSQVSGGARETQYF
TRBJ2-6	NA	TRBV19	CASSIGGGANVLTF
TRBJ2-1	few	TRBV6-5	CASSYSDRVSYNEQFF
TRBJ2-1	few	TRBV9	CASSVSLAGSSSYNEQFF
TRBJ2-1	few	TRBV7-2	CASILQGSDNEQFF
TRBJ1-1	few	TRBV29-1	CSGARGWTEAFF
TRBJ1-6	NA	TRBV29-1	CSVRVTGDYNSPLHF
TRBJ2-1	few	TRBV4-3	CASSLSGRASYNEQFF
TRBJ2-2	NA	TRBV30	CAWSEQGINTGELFF
TRBJ1-5	NA	TRBV18	CASSPPNRGPGNQPQHF
TRBJ2-1	NA	TRBV19	CASSMTSGSSYNEQFF
TRBJ2-5	once	TRBV11-2	CASSSRGMVETQYF
TRBJ1-1	few	TRBV28	CASSSAAVTEAFF
TRBJ2-5	NA	TRBV9	CASSVRPTQETQYF
TRBJ2-2	few	TRBV30	CAWSVSMNTGELFF
TRBJ1-6	NA	TRBV6-5	CASSLGRDTTVGF